This TCR beta chain came from a study of regulatory T cells in long-lasting Graves disease. Arm-PCR of CDR3 regions and iRepertoire HTBI primers were the basis on which TCR beta libraries were built. One entry per CDR3 protein results from TCRdb running MiXCR on the multiplex PCR reads. The sample records 450,000 to 500,000 distinct CDR3 sequences, 15% to 20% being singletons. Stated time point: newly diagnosed GD, antithyroid drugs for less than 3 months. Isolated PBMC RNA provided the starting material for the TCR library. This clonotype was counted ten times or more. Trimming cost V 7 bases and J 1 base, with 20 bases left between them. The CDR3 runs 16 residues. Germline loops: CDR1 SGHAT, CDR2 FQNNGV. In addition, the sample was reused for a study of T cells in Graves' hyperthyroidism and ophthalmopathy. That paper states: Diagnostic decisions used clinical symptoms, serum thyroxine and TRAb, thyroid ultrasound and orbital computed tomography. In the analysis, a 13 V-J model separated ophthalmopathy from stable hyperthyroidism.

The chain carries TRBV11-2 and TRBJ2-7; D unclear. The clonotype originates from a man aged 35 to 55 with Graves disease. The sample consisted of peripheral blood mononuclear cells (PBMCs), taken at new diagnosis, from a patient treated with antithyroid drugs. The CDR3, as DNA: TGTGCCAGCAAAGGGATTACCGGCTTACCTTCCTACGAGCAGTACTTC. It is translated as CASKGITGLPSYEQYF. The full variable domain, its missing parts supplied by reference TRBV11-2 and TRBJ2-7, is EAGVAQSPRYKIIEKRQSVAFWCNPISGHATLYWYQQILGQGPKLLIQFQNNGVVDDSQLPKDRFSAERLKGVDSTLKIQPAKLEDSAVYLCASKGITGLPSYEQYFGPGTRLTVT.